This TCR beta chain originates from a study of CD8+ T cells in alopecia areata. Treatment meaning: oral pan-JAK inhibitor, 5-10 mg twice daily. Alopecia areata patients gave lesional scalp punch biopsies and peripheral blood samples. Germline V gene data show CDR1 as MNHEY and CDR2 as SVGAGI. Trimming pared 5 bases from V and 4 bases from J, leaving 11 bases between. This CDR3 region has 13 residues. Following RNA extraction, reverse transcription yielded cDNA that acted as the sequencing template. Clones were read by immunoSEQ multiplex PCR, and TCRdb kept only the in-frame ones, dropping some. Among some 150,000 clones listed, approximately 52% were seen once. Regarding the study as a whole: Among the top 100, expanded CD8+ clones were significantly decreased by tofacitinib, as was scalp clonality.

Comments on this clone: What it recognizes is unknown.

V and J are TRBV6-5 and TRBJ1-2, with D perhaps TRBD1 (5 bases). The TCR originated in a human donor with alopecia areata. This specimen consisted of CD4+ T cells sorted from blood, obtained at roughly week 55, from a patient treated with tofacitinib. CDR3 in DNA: TGTGCCAGCAGTGAGGGACCGCGCTATGGCTACACCTTC. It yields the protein CASSEGPRYGYTF.